The 9 T cell receptor beta chains in this list originate from one sample, sequenced in a study of blood T cell repertoires in COVID-19. Measured with immunoSEQ multiplex PCR; TCRdb has only the in-frame clones, and not every one. The table records approximately 31,000 clones, over 75% of them present only once. Sequencing input: peripheral blood. The receptors stem from a woman aged 55-70 years with active COVID-19.

This chain connects TRBV20-1 to TRBJ2-1, with D unclear. The germline V gene has CDR1 DFQATT and CDR2 SNEGSKA (reference sequence). Trimming removed 3 bases at V and 2 bases at J, with 8 bases between. The CDR3 is made up of 13 amino acids. CDR3 DNA: TGCAGTGCTAGTTTAGTAGCCTACAATGAGCAGTTCTTC. Amino acid sequence: CSASLVAYNEQFF.

The V and J genes are TRBV5-1 and TRBJ2-5; 7 bases are a match to TRBD1. The CDR3 has 14 residues. V shed 4 bases and J 10 bases; nucleotides not matched to a gene: 13. Germline V CDR1 and CDR2: SGHRS, YFSETQ. The CDR3 here is CASSEKDRELVQYF. In DNA, the CDR3 is TGCGCCAGCAGCGAGAAAGACAGGGAGTTAGTCCAGTACTTC.

J is TRBJ2-2 and V is TRBV4-1, with a weak D call TRBD2 (6 bases). The V end lost 4 bases, the J end lost 4 bases, and 13 bases lay between the germline ends. The germline gives CDR1 MGHRA, CDR2 YSYEKL. This CDR3 is 15 amino acids long. The CDR3: CASSPEGPGTGELFF. The CDR3 DNA reads as TGCGCCAGCAGCCCGGAGGGCCCGGGCACCGGGGAGCTGTTTTTT.

The rearrangement links TRBV5-1 to TRBJ1-5; no clear D. With 1 base removed from V and 7 bases from J, the gap between germline ends came to 12 bases. CDR3 length equals 14 residues. Germline assignment: CDR1 SGHRS and CDR2 YFSETQ. The CDR3 is CASSLMGEDQPQHF. The CDR3 DNA follows: TGCGCCAGCAGCTTGATGGGAGAGGACCAGCCCCAGCATTTT.

The chain has TRBV28 and TRBJ1-3; possible D gene TRBD1, 6 bases. CDR3 size: 16 residues. V was pared by 6 bases and J by 4 bases, with 19 bases between. CDR1 is MDHEN, CDR2 SYDVKM, per germline. CDR3 protein: CASSPPQGTKGNTIYF. In DNA, the CDR3 is TGTGCCAGCAGCCCCCCGCAGGGGACGAAGGGAAACACCATATATTTT.

The chain links TRBV4-1 to TRBJ2-3, with no clear D. V was trimmed by 3 bases and J by 0 bases, leaving 7 bases between them. This CDR3 is 14 amino acids long. From germline, CDR1 is MGHRA and CDR2 YSYEKL. CDR3 sequence: CASSQTTSTDTQYF. The CDR3 DNA follows: TGCGCCAGCAGCCAGACGACTAGCACAGATACGCAGTATTTT.

This clone was recorded once. V is TRBV7-9 and J is TRBJ1-1; possible D gene TRBD1, 6 bases. V gave up 5 bases and J gave up 4 bases, with 14 bases separating them. Per germline, CDR1 SEHNR and CDR2 FQNEAQ (reference sequence). This CDR3 contains 14 residues. CDR3 protein: CASSAGQILTEAFF. The DNA for the CDR3 is TGTGCCAGCAGCGCCGGACAGATCCTCACTGAAGCTTTCTTT.

The count of this clone is one. The chain combines TRBV12-3 or TRBV12-4 with TRBJ2-7; 7 positions match TRBD1. There are 13 residues in the CDR3. V was clipped by 7 bases and J by 5 bases; unmatched bases: 8. The DNA for the CDR3 is TGTGCCAGCACGGCACAGGGGAAGGACGAGCAGTACTTC. This encodes CASTAQGKDEQYF.

The V and J genes are TRBV6-5 and TRBJ1-6; D remains unclear. The CDR3 consists of 13 residues. V was trimmed by 5 bases and J by 11 bases, leaving 13 bases between them. From germline, CDR1 is MNHEY and CDR2 SVGAGI. CDR3 region: CASSTSYETPLHF. CDR3 in DNA: TGTGCCAGCAGTACCTCGTACGAGACACCCCTCCACTTT.